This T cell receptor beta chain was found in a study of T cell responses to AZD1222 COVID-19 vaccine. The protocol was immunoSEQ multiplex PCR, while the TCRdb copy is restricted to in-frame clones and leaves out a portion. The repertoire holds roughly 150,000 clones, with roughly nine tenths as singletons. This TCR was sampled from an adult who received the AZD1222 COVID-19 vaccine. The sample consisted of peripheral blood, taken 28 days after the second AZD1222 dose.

This CDR3 reads CASRDREDGYTF. DNA of the CDR3: TGTGCCAGCAGGGACAGGGAGGATGGCTACACCTTC. The chain uses TRBV2 and TRBJ1-2; TRBD1 agrees at 8 bases. Germline values: CDR1 SNHLY, CDR2 FYNNEI. V gave up 6 bases and J gave up 6 bases; unmatched junction bases: 3. The CDR3 runs 12 residues.